This paragraph covers one T cell receptor beta chain sequence. The data were taken from a study of cytomegalovirus exposure and HLA in healthy donors. It was with 60 Vbeta and 13 Jbeta primers that the PCR ran. This table comes from immunoSEQ multiplex PCR, and its TCRdb copy is limited to in-frame clones, with some not included. The table has 100,000 to 150,000 clones, 75% to 80% seen once. CDR1 is LNHDA, CDR2 SQIVND, per germline (reference sequence). This CDR3 has 13 residues. V was trimmed by 5 bases and J by 10 bases, leaving 12 bases between them. The chain has TRBV19 and TRBJ1-6; D not certain. The TCR originated in a man aged 35 to 55 in good health and CMV-seronegative. The sequenced material came from PBMCs. CDR3 in DNA: TGTGCCAGTAGTCCCCAACACGGGTCACCCCTCCACTTT. Translation: CASSPQHGSPLHF.